The 19 T cell receptor beta chains reported below all come from one sample, sequenced in a study of Ad26.COV2.S vaccination and SARS-CoV-2 variants. Here immunoSEQ multiplex PCR was the method, and the copy in TCRdb shows in-frame clones only, minus some. The data show 440,000 or so clones, about nine tenths seen once. Treatment denoted: about 20 received Ad26.COV2.S at low or high dose, single or two shots; roughly five received placebo; per-sample allocation not given. After the first vaccine or placebo injection, samples were drawn on day 63. Specimen: peripheral blood, collected in a trial of Ad26.COV2.S vaccine versus placebo. These receptors were taken from a person between 18 and 65 years old who received the Ad26.COV2.S COVID-19 vaccine or a placebo.

This chain connects TRBV13 to TRBJ2-3, with 8 bases fitting TRBD2. Trimming at V came to 5 bases and at J to 6 bases, leaving 7 bases not matched to a gene. The CDR3 runs 14 residues. Germline V gene data show CDR1 as PRHDT and CDR2 as FYEKMQ (reference sequence). CDR3 in amino acids: CASSTSGGGDTQYF. DNA of the CDR3: TGTGCCAGCAGCACTAGCGGAGGCGGGGATACGCAGTATTTT.

The chain couples TRBV5-1 to TRBJ2-7; D gene uncertain. This CDR3 region has 14 residues. V lost 1 base, J lost 0 bases, and 8 bases lay in between. Germline V gives CDR1 SGHRS, CDR2 YFSETQ. Written as DNA, the CDR3 is TGCGCCAGCAGCTTGCCAGGACCCTCCTACGAGCAGTACTTC. It encodes CASSLPGPSYEQYF. Full variable domain (rest looked up from reference TRBV5-1 and TRBJ2-7): KAGVTQTPRYLIKTRGQQVTLSCSPISGHRSVSWYQQTPGQGLQFLFEYFSETQRNKGNFPGRFSGRQFSNSRSEMNVSTLELGDSALYLCASSLPGPSYEQYFGPGTRLTVT.

The V and J genes are TRBV7-9 and TRBJ1-2; 7 positions match TRBD1. The CDR3 totals 13 residues. Looked up from germline, CDR1 is SEHNR and CDR2 is FQNEAQ (reference sequence). V was pared by 5 bases and J by 6 bases, with 6 bases of the junction left unmatched. The chain's CDR3 is CASSPGTVNGYTF. The CDR3 DNA follows: TGTGCCAGCAGCCCAGGGACAGTCAATGGCTACACCTTC.

This clone was picked up one time. The chain links TRBV7-6 to TRBJ2-1; 7 nucleotides align to TRBD2. V trimming: 5 bases; J trimming: 0 bases; junction bases outside the gene matches: 10. The CDR3 length is 17 residues. CDR1 and CDR2 from the germline V gene are SGHVS and FNYEAQ. Here the CDR3 reads CASSPFPSGNSYNEQFF. The CDR3 region has the DNA TGTGCCAGCAGCCCCTTCCCTAGCGGCAACTCCTACAATGAGCAGTTCTTC.

V gene TRBV6-5 combines with J gene TRBJ1-5; 8 bases map to TRBD1. Trimming took 7 bases from V and 4 from J; bases not matched to a gene: 6. The CDR3 is 14 residues long. Germline CDR1 MNHEY, CDR2 SVGAGI. The CDR3 region has the DNA TGTGCCAGCAACGAACAGGGGGGGAATCAGCCCCAGCATTTT. This gives the protein CASNEQGGNQPQHF.

The rearrangement uses TRBV30 and TRBJ2-1, with TRBD2 matching over 8 bases. This CDR3 spans 15 amino acids. V shed 2 bases, J shed 7 bases, and the junction held 10 bases outside the gene matches. CDR1 and CDR2 from the germline V gene are GTSNPN and SVGIG (reference sequence). DNA of the CDR3: TGTGCCTGGAGTCCAATCGGGACTAGTGGAAATGAGCAGTTCTTC. Translated: CAWSPIGTSGNEQFF. The entire variable domain, with the rest obtained from reference TRBV30 and TRBJ2-1, is as follows: SQTIHQWPATLVQPVGSPLSLECTVEGTSNPNLYWYRQAAGRGLQLLFYSVGIGQISSEVPQNLSASRPQDRQFILSSKKLLLSDSGFYLCAWSPIGTSGNEQFFGPGTRLTVL.

The CDR3 sequence: CASSPELGRYEQYF. The CDR3 DNA sequence: TGTGCCAGCAGCCCGGAACTCGGGCGCTACGAGCAGTACTTC. The chain links TRBV5-6 to TRBJ2-7, with no clear D. CDR1 is SGHDT and CDR2 is YYEEEE in the germline V gene. The CDR3 contains 14 residues. The V end lost 4 bases, the J end lost 3 bases, and 14 bases lay between the germline ends.

The chain is built from TRBV14 and TRBJ2-7, with D tentatively TRBD2 (5 bases). Trimming removed 0 bases from V and 3 bases from J, with 15 bases in between. Germline V lookup: CDR1 SGHDN, CDR2 FVKESK. The CDR3 runs 16 residues. The DNA for the CDR3 is TGTGCCAGCAGCCAAGATCCCCGGGAAGGACTCTACGAGCAGTACTTC. Translating gives CASSQDPREGLYEQYF.

The CDR3 DNA is TGTGCCAGTAGTATTCGATTTTTCGGGACACCCTACAATGAGCAGTTCTTC. Amino acids: CASSIRFFGTPYNEQFF. V is TRBV19 and J is TRBJ2-1; possibly TRBD1 for D (6 bases). The CDR3 is made up of 17 amino acids. Looked up from germline, CDR1 is LNHDA and CDR2 is SQIVND (reference sequence). The ends were cut back, 3 bases at V and 2 bases at J, with 17 bases in the middle.

The rearrangement links TRBV10-3 to TRBJ2-3; D is uncertain. V shed 0 bases and J shed 4 bases, with 11 bases lying between them. Germline V CDR1 and CDR2: ENHRY, SYGVKD. This CDR3 contains 15 residues. CDR3 coding DNA: TGTGCCATCAGTGAGTCTAGGCCTCCCCCAGATACGCAGTATTTT. This translates into CAISESRPPPDTQYF.

The chain is built from TRBV10-3 and TRBJ2-7; 8 bases are shared with TRBD2. V was pared by 0 bases and J by 3 bases, with 7 bases of the junction left unmatched. Germline CDR1 reads ENHRY; CDR2 reads SYGVKD. The CDR3 spans 16 residues. CDR3 loop: CAISESSSAGDYEQYF. CDR3 coding DNA: TGTGCCATCAGTGAGTCGTCATCAGCGGGAGACTACGAGCAGTACTTC.

In its sample, this clone was seen once. This chain uses TRBV10-3 with TRBJ2-4, with 11 positions matching TRBD2. The CDR3 is 17 residues long. CDR1 and CDR2 (germline): ENHRY, SYGVKD. The V segment lost 7 bases and the J segment 4 bases; nucleotides outside the gene matches: 12. The CDR3 is CAINLLLAGGPKNIQYF. The CDR3 DNA reads as TGTGCCATCAACCTACTCCTAGCGGGAGGTCCAAAAAACATTCAGTACTTC.

This chain joins TRBV12-3 or TRBV12-4 and TRBJ2-5, with D perhaps assigned TRBD1 or TRBD2 (5 bases each). This CDR3 has 11 amino acids. The germline V and J ends were trimmed by 6 bases and 7 bases, with 9 bases remaining between them. CDR3 in amino acids: CASSRGVTQYF. CDR3 nucleotide sequence: TGTGCCAGCAGCCGAGGGGTGACCCAGTACTTC.

The chain's CDR3 is CASSQFSGTGEETQYF. The CDR3 nucleotides read TGCGCCAGCAGTCAATTCAGTGGGACCGGAGAAGAGACCCAGTACTTC. The chain uses TRBV23-1 and TRBJ2-5, with D perhaps TRBD1 or TRBD2 (5 bases each). TRBV23-1 is an ORF, with its function uncertain. V lost 1 base and J lost 3, with 15 bases in between. This CDR3 spans 16 amino acids.

The chain combines TRBV10-2 with TRBJ2-1, with D perhaps TRBD1 or TRBD2 (5 bases each). Germline V gives CDR1 WSHSY, CDR2 SAAADI. The CDR3 loop spans 14 amino acids. Trimming cost V 2 bases and J 9 bases, with 14 bases left between them. The CDR3 sequence is CASSERGQAGEQFF. The CDR3 DNA follows: TGCGCCAGCAGTGAGCGGGGCCAAGCAGGTGAGCAGTTCTTC.

The chain carries TRBV29-1 and TRBJ2-1; 9 nucleotides match TRBD2. CDR3 length: 14 residues. V gave up 6 bases and J gave up 4 bases; unmatched junction bases: 7. In germline, CDR1 is SQVTM, CDR2 ANQGSEA. Here the CDR3 DNA reads TGCAGCGTCCGCGGCAGCGGGGGGTACAATGAGCAGTTCTTC. Residues: CSVRGSGGYNEQFF.

The chain employs TRBV3-1 (or the pseudogene TRBV3-2) and TRBJ2-5, with D possibly being TRBD1 (5 bases). V lost 1 base and J 5 bases, leaving 14 bases between the germline ends. The CDR3 sequence is 15 residues long. Germline CDR1 is LGHDT and CDR2 is YNNKEL (reference sequence). The CDR3 region has the DNA TGTGCCAGCAGCCAAGTTGGCAGGGTGGAGGAGACCCAGTACTTC. Its translation is CASSQVGRVEETQYF.

This clone appeared once. The rearrangement uses TRBV6-6 and TRBJ1-5; maybe TRBD1 (5 bases). The CDR3 extends over 16 amino acids. Looked up from germline, CDR1 is MNHNY and CDR2 is SVGAGI (reference sequence). V shed 1 base and J shed 1 base, with 11 bases lying between them. CDR3 protein: CASSYLGGGSNQPQHF. CDR3 nucleotides: TGTGCCAGCAGTTACTTGGGGGGTGGGAGCAATCAGCCCCAGCATTTT.

V usage is TRBV6-2 or TRBV6-3 and J usage is TRBJ2-3; 9 bases match TRBD2. Trimming cost V 2 bases and J 0 bases; bases outside gene matches: 6. Germline CDR1 MNHEY, CDR2 SVGEGT. The CDR3 sequence is 17 residues long. CDR3 region: CASSYGGLATSTDTQYF. DNA of the CDR3: TGTGCCAGCAGTTACGGAGGACTAGCGACTAGCACAGATACGCAGTATTTT.